This TCR beta chain is from a study of T-cell memory formation after mild COVID-19 (TCRdb year 2021). With regard to the full study: TCR sequence clusters from the two donors were found to be largely donor specific. Longitudinal TCRalpha and TCRbeta repertoire sequencing tracked T-cell clones expanding and contracting after mild COVID-19 in two donors. Two young, previously healthy adult volunteers made up the cohort, one male and one female. Broad study findings and their caveats: The study included only a couple of mild cases, and larger cohorts that include severe cases with pre-infection samples were judged to be necessary. Clones contracting from day 15 to 85 had balanced CD4/CD8 phenotypes, while a second wave expanding from day 15 to 37 was biased towards CD4+. Some responding clones were found in pre-infection memory, which suggests that pre-existing cross-reactive memory T cells took part in the SARS-CoV-2 response. SARS-CoV-2 specificity was not confirmed for the second-wave clones peaking on day 37. Contracting CD4+ clones turned up mainly in the CM and EM memory subsets, whereas EMRA was where CD8+ clones were enriched.

A remark on this clonotype: What this receptor recognizes is not known. No clone much larger than this one lies a single base away; base qualities are absent.

Ficoll-Paque density gradient centrifugation was the method used to isolate PBMCs. Sequencing relied on an Illumina NovaSeq 6000. TCRalpha and TCRbeta cDNA libraries were constructed by 5'RACE with constant-segment primers, with sample barcodes and unique molecular identifiers being introduced. RNA was extracted from every sample with Trizol reagent. The libraries were amplified in two PCR steps, and the second step added a second sample barcode and Illumina TruSeq adapters. The libraries were sequenced on an Illumina NovaSeq using 2 x 150 bp paired-end reads. The paper's processing steps were these. With migec v1.2.7, reads were demultiplexed and then collapsed into UMI-guided consensus sequences. With mixcr v2.1.11, UMI consensuses were aligned to TRA and TRB V and J templates and assembled into clonotypes. A clonotype was counted as expanded or contracted only when both edgeR and NoisET called the clonotype significant, with the noise models trained on biological replicates. For edgeR calls, the cutoffs were a false discovery rate-adjusted p below 0.01 and a log2 fold-change threshold of 1. As an exploratory analysis of dynamics, PCA with hierarchical clustering was applied to max-normalized trajectories of the 1000 most abundant clonotypes. Each responding clone was given a CD4 or CD8 phenotype based on the CD4+ and CD8+ repertoires, which had been sequenced separately. TCRdb took the public reads, trimmed them with fastp at Q25, ran MiXCR for clone calling and kept in-frame beta chains. One record per CDR3 amino acid sequence lists the most common genes and DNA. The V and J calls and clone size come from TCRdb's table, not from the authors' own analysis. The sample table contains 390,000 or so distinct CDR3 sequences; only one count was recorded for roughly 15% of them. The ten largest clones represent 20% to 25% of the sample.

This TCR came from a man aged 18 to 35 who had mild COVID-19 (a few samples of this study predate the infection). The sample titles of this study are shuffled in the database, so cell type and time point are left out; the donor was told from shared clones. The sample comprised PBMCs or a T cell subset sorted from them (not recorded which).

The DNA is as follows: TGCAGCGTTGCCTTGGGACTGGGACAGGGGGACTATGGCTACACCTTC. Its product reads: CSVALGLGQGDYGYTF. Recombination linked TRBV29-1 to TRBJ1-2, and TRBD1 aligns with 11 junction nucleotides. Inclusive of the bounding cysteine and phenylalanine, the CDR3 is 16 residues long. Of all the DNA, just the CDR3 is kept, 48 bases in frame from base 1. The germline V gene sets CDR1 to SQVTM and CDR2 to ANQGSEA. The junction shows trimming of 4 bases on V and 3 bases on J, and the gene matches do not reach 10 bases of it.